The 6 T cell receptor beta chains below come from one sample, sequenced in a study of cytomegalovirus exposure and HLA in healthy donors. Primers included in the PCR were 60 Vbeta and 13 Jbeta primers. Profiled with immunoSEQ multiplex PCR; TCRdb holds only in-frame clones, not every one. The sample lists about 160,000 clones, approximately 78% occurring once. Sample: PBMCs. These receptors all come from a woman aged 25 to 39 in good health and CMV-seropositive.

This chain uses TRBV5-6 with TRBJ1-4; 7 nucleotides line up with TRBD1. The CDR3 runs 15 residues. From germline, CDR1 is SGHDT and CDR2 YYEEEE. Unmatched junction bases numbered 3, after V lost 3 bases and J lost 1 base. The CDR3 DNA follows: TGTGCCAGCAGCTACAACAGGGGAACTAATGAAAAACTGTTTTTT. Translating gives CASSYNRGTNEKLFF.

V is TRBV5-5 and J is TRBJ2-5; tentatively, D is TRBD1 (6 bases). The CDR3 covers 15 residues. Germline V lookup: CDR1 SGHKS, CDR2 YYEKEE (reference sequence). Trimming pared 2 bases from V and 5 bases from J, leaving 16 bases between. CDR3 coding DNA: TGTGCCAGCAGCTTCGACAGGTTCCTTGAGGAGACCCAGTACTTC. Amino acids: CASSFDRFLEETQYF. The full variable domain, its missing parts supplied by reference TRBV5-5 and TRBJ2-5, is DAGVTQSPTHLIKTRGQQVTLRCSPISGHKSVSWYQQVLGQGPQFIFQYYEKEERGRGNFPDRFSARQFPNYSSELNVNALLLGDSALYLCASSFDRFLEETQYFGPGTRLLVL.

This chain links TRBV5-1 with TRBJ1-3, with D perhaps TRBD1 (5 bases). Looked up from germline, CDR1 is SGHRS and CDR2 is YFSETQ. This CDR3 is 14 amino acids long. V shed 4 bases and J shed 3 bases, with 11 bases lying between them. The chain's CDR3 is CASSLDSLGNTIYF. In nucleotides, the CDR3 is TGCGCCAGCAGCCTCGACAGTCTTGGAAACACCATATATTTT.

This clone was found a few times. The rearrangement uses TRBV4-1 and TRBJ1-5; D remains ambiguous. The length of the CDR3 is 13 residues. Per the germline V gene, CDR1 is MGHRA and CDR2 is YSYEKL. V dropped 0 bases and J dropped 6 bases, with 6 bases sitting between them. The CDR3 loop reads CASSQERGQPQHF. Written as DNA, the CDR3 is TGCGCCAGCAGCCAAGAACGGGGTCAGCCCCAGCATTTT.

This rearrangement joins TRBV9 to TRBJ2-3; 15 bases line up with TRBD2. The CDR3 extends over 18 amino acids. V was clipped by 0 bases and J by 5 bases; unmatched bases: 7. Germline lookup yields CDR1 SGDLS and CDR2 YYNGEE. The CDR3 sequence: CASSVATGGLAGGDTQYF. The CDR3 coding sequence is TGTGCCAGCAGCGTAGCTACTGGGGGACTAGCGGGAGGAGATACGCAGTATTTT.

The chain uses TRBV7-9 and TRBJ1-1; the match to TRBD1 covers 8 bases. Germline values: CDR1 SEHNR, CDR2 FQNEAQ (reference sequence). This CDR3 has 16 residues. V shed 5 bases and J 0 bases; nucleotides not matched to a gene: 8. The CDR3 DNA reads TGTGCCAGCAGCCACCCCAGGGGGCGGTTGAACACTGAAGCTTTCTTT. Translation gives CASSHPRGRLNTEAFF.